One sample yielded the 2 T cell receptor beta chains listed below, sequenced in a study of blood T cell repertoires in COVID-19. Assay used: immunoSEQ multiplex PCR; TCRdb lists only in-frame clones, some missing. The sample consists of a few hundred thousand clones, roughly nine tenths of them appearing once. Sequencing input: peripheral blood. All receptors derive from a woman in her 50s with acute or convalescent COVID-19.

The CDR3 sequence is CASSLQGSDTQYF. CDR3 coding DNA: TGTGCCAGCAGCTTACAGGGGTCAGATACGCAGTATTTT. The V gene is TRBV11-3, the J gene TRBJ2-3, with a weak D call TRBD1 (6 bases). The germline gives CDR1 SGHNT, CDR2 YENEEA. The V end lost 2 bases, the J end lost 4 bases, and 7 bases lay between the germline ends. The CDR3 has 13 amino acids.

The V call is TRBV19, the J call TRBJ2-1, with D possibly TRBD2 on 6 matching bases. V was cut by 6 bases and J by 2 bases, with 17 bases left in between. CDR3 size: 16 residues. CDR1 and CDR2 (germline): LNHDA, SQIVND (reference sequence). CDR3 nucleotide sequence: TGTGCCAGTAGCCGACGACTAGTGGCGCCCTACAATGAGCAGTTCTTC. The encoded protein is CASSRRLVAPYNEQFF.